This T cell receptor beta chain was found in a study of CD8+CD57+ T cells in acquired aplastic anemia. Study-wide results and caveats: Patient CD8+CD57+ cells had less diversity than total CD4+ and CD8+ pools. Levels of CD8+ Simpson's diversity were not significantly distinct in patients versus controls.

Patients included in sequencing had previously demonstrated CD8+CD57+ cell expansion by flow cytometry. All patients had severe acquired aplastic anemia. The authors bead-enriched CD8+CD57+ cells, obtaining a mean 1.6 ug DNA. Genomic DNA constituted the template upon which TCR beta VDJ and CDR3 profiling was performed. MiXCR was run by TCRdb on the reads, yielding one entry per CDR3 protein. The sample lists about 20,000 distinct CDR3 sequences, almost 40% occurring once. To note about this clonotype: Its antigen is not known. A read error may produce the germline difference seen at one junction end.

The CDR3 sequence is 13 residues long. Germline V gene lookup returns CDR1 SGHRS and CDR2 YFSETQ. V and J are TRBV5-1 and TRBJ1-2; 7 nucleotides align to TRBD1. The specimen was CD8+CD57+ T cells sorted from PBMCs. Subset defined: bead-enriched CD8+CD57+ effector memory T cells from SAA patients. This sequence originates from a human donor with aplastic anemia. The CDR3 sequence is CASSPDREYGYTF. In DNA form, the CDR3 reads TGTGCCAGCAGCCCAGACAGGGAGTATGGCTACACCTTC.